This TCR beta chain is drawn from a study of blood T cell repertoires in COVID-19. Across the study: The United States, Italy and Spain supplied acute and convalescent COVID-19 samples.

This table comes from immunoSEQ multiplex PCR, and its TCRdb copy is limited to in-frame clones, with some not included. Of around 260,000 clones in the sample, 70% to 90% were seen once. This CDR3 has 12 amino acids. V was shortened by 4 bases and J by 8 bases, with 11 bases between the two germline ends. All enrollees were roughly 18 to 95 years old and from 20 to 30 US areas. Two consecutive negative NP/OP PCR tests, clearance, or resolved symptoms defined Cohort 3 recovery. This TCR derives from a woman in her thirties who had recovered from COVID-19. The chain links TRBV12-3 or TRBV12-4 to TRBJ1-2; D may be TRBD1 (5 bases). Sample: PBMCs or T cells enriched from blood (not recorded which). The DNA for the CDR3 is TGTGCCAGCAGTTCCACAGGCTACGGCTACACCTTC. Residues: CASSSTGYGYTF.